A selection of T cell receptor beta chains follows, all from one sample in a study of cytomegalovirus exposure and HLA in healthy donors. Clones were read by immunoSEQ multiplex PCR, and TCRdb kept only the in-frame ones, dropping some. The repertoire includes 260,000 or so clones, more than 75% of them detected once, and 2% to 3% sits in the top ten. The sequenced material came from PBMCs. These receptor sequences come from a man aged 18 to 29 in good health and CMV-seronegative. The CDR3 runs from the conserved cysteine through the conserved F or W. Fields, in order: J gene, D gene, clone size, V gene, CDR3 DNA, CDR3 protein. The D gene is left open where the match is weak. A clone size is listed for some rows: how often the clone was seen (once, few, many), or a class if it is expanded.

>TRBJ2-1|.|.|TRBV18
TGTGCCAGCTCACCATCTCCGGATAGCTGGGATGAGCAGTTCTTC
CASSPSPDSWDEQFF
>TRBJ1-2|TRBD1|once|TRBV6-4
TGTGCCAGACAGGGGCTTAATGGCTACACCTTC
CARQGLNGYTF
>TRBJ1-2|TRBD1|.|TRBV28
TGTGCCAGCAGTTTATCAGGGGGTGAGGGCTACACCTTC
CASSLSGGEGYTF
>TRBJ2-3|.|.|TRBV27
TGTGCCAGCAGAGATCGCGGGATCACAGATACGCAGTATTTT
CASRDRGITDTQYF
>TRBJ2-7|.|.|TRBV4-3
TGCGCCAGCAGCCAGGGGGCCGGGACTACGTTTGGGGAGCAGTACTTC
CASSQGAGTTFGEQYF
>TRBJ1-2|.|.|TRBV5-1
TGCGCCAGCAGCCTGCGTGGGGCCCAAGGCTACACCTTC
CASSLRGAQGYTF
>TRBJ2-2|.|.|TRBV7-8
TGTGCCAGCAGCACCACTAAGCCCGGGGAGCTGTTTTTT
CASSTTKPGELFF
>TRBJ1-2|.|.|TRBV10-3
TGTGCCATCACCTCTGAACCGGTCGCTGGTGGCTACACCTTC
CAITSEPVAGGYTF
>TRBJ2-7|.|once|TRBV10-3
TGTGCCATCAATGGGACTGCGTACTTC
CAINGTAYF
>TRBJ1-2|TRBD1|once|TRBV16
TGTGCCAGCAGCACGACCCAGGGGGCTCTAGATGGCTACACCTTC
CASSTTQGALDGYTF
>TRBJ1-6|TRBD1|.|TRBV28
TGTGCCAGCAGGGGACAGGGCATGGCGGGATCACCCCTCCACTTT
CASRGQGMAGSPLHF
>TRBJ2-6|.|.|TRBV28
TGTGCCAGCAGTTTATACAGGGCTGTAGGGGCCAACGTCCTGACTTTC
CASSLYRAVGANVLTF
>TRBJ2-2|.|.|TRBV11-2
TGTGCCAGCAGCCGGGGGACGCAGAACACCGGGGAGCTGTTTTTT
CASSRGTQNTGELFF
>TRBJ1-4|TRBD1|.|TRBV27
TGTGCCAGCAGCGCCCCGGGACAGGGGGCGGGGTTTGAAAAACTGTTTTTT
CASSAPGQGAGFEKLFF
>TRBJ2-3|TRBD2|.|TRBV7-2
TGTGCCAGCAGCTTAAACGGACTAGCCACAGATACGCAGTATTTT
CASSLNGLATDTQYF
>TRBJ1-5|.|.|TRBV19
TGTGCCAGTAGTATTGCAGGGGATCAGCCCCAGCATTTT
CASSIAGDQPQHF
>TRBJ2-3|.|.|TRBV7-2
TGTGCCAGCACTTCGGGAGCTCCCGGTCGTACGCAGTATTTT
CASTSGAPGRTQYF
>TRBJ2-7|TRBD1|.|TRBV6-5
TGTGCCAGCAGTCGACAGGGCCTTGGCTACGAGCAGTACTTC
CASSRQGLGYEQYF
>TRBJ2-7|TRBD1|.|TRBV7-9
TGTGCCAGCAGCTTAGGGACAGGATATTCAGCAGGCTCCTACGAGCAGTACTTC
CASSLGTGYSAGSYEQYF
>TRBJ2-5|TRBD2|.|TRBV7-9
TGTGCCAGCAGTTCCACGTCTGGCGGGGGATTAGGGACCCAGTACTTC
CASSSTSGGGLGTQYF
>TRBJ2-7|TRBD1|once|TRBV4-1
TGCGCCAGCAGCCGGGACAGGGTCCTATACGAGCAGTACTTC
CASSRDRVLYEQYF
>TRBJ2-7|TRBD1|.|TRBV18
TGTGCCAGCTCACCAGGGACAGGGTCCTACGAGCAGTACTTC
CASSPGTGSYEQYF
>TRBJ2-1|TRBD1|.|TRBV9
TGTGCCAGCAGCGTAGTCGACAGGGTGGGTTACAATGAGCAGTTCTTC
CASSVVDRVGYNEQFF
>TRBJ1-2|TRBD1|.|TRBV28
TGTGCCAGCAGTTTCCCCGGGACAGAAGGCTACACCTTC
CASSFPGTEGYTF
>TRBJ1-2|.|few|TRBV4-2
TGTGCCAGCAGCCATGTCGGGGAAGGCTACACCTTC
CASSHVGEGYTF
>TRBJ2-1|TRBD2|.|TRBV6-1
TGTGCCAGCGGGGGGGGTGATGAGCAGTTCTTC
CASGGGDEQFF
>TRBJ2-7|TRBD2|.|TRBV27
TGTGCCAGCAGTTTCGGGGGACTAGCGTACGAGCAGTACTTC
CASSFGGLAYEQYF
>TRBJ2-7|.|.|TRBV5-8
TGTGCCAGCAGCTTGCCCATGGCCGAGCAGTACTTC
CASSLPMAEQYF
>TRBJ2-1|TRBD2|.|TRBV28
TGTGCCAGCCTTAACGCCGGACTAGTCGCCTACAATGAGCAGTTCTTC
CASLNAGLVAYNEQFF
>TRBJ2-1|.|.|TRBV7-8
TGTGCCAGCTGTCTGACAGTCCACTCCTACAATGAGCAGTTCTTC
CASCLTVHSYNEQFF
>TRBJ1-2|TRBD1|.|TRBV7-3
TGTGCCAGCAGCCGGGACAGGGGAGATGGCTACACCTTC
CASSRDRGDGYTF
>TRBJ2-3|.|.|TRBV7-2
TGTGCCAGCAGCTCCCCCTTCACTAGCACAGATACGCAGTATTTT
CASSSPFTSTDTQYF
>TRBJ2-7|TRBD2|.|TRBV4-2
TGTGCCAGCAGCCAACTGACTAGCGTACGTTACGAGCAGTACTTC
CASSQLTSVRYEQYF
>TRBJ1-1|TRBD1|.|TRBV4-1
TGCGCCAGCAGCCCCGGACAGGGGAACACTGAAGCTTTCTTT
CASSPGQGNTEAFF
>TRBJ2-2|.|.|TRBV7-9
TGTGCCAGCAGCTTGGGCAGGGAAGGTTCCGGGGAGCTGTTTTTT
CASSLGREGSGELFF
>TRBJ2-7|TRBD1|.|TRBV7-9
TGTGCCAGCAGCTCGGGACAGGGGCCCTACGAGCAGTACTTC
CASSSGQGPYEQYF
>TRBJ2-7|TRBD2|.|TRBV6-6
TGTGCCAGCTCGCCTGCGGGGGGCCCCCTCTCCTACGAGCAGTACTTC
CASSPAGGPLSYEQYF
>TRBJ2-1|TRBD2|.|TRBV6-1
TGTGCCAGCAGTGAATTGCGGGGACTAGGAGTCGTCAATGAGCAGTTCTTC
CASSELRGLGVVNEQFF
>TRBJ2-7|.|.|TRBV28
TGTGCCAGCAGTTTAACGAGGGCCTCCTACGAGCAGTACTTC
CASSLTRASYEQYF
>TRBJ2-5|TRBD1|.|TRBV7-9
TGTGCCAGCAGCTCACAGGGGGCCCAAGAGACCCAGTACTTC
CASSSQGAQETQYF
>TRBJ1-1|.|once|TRBV25-1
TGTGCCAGCAGTGACGAACTCCCAAAGAACACTGAAGCTTTCTTT
CASSDELPKNTEAFF
>TRBJ1-1|.|.|TRBV11-2
TGTGCCAGCAGCTTTTATCCCCTTGAAGCTTTCTTT
CASSFYPLEAFF